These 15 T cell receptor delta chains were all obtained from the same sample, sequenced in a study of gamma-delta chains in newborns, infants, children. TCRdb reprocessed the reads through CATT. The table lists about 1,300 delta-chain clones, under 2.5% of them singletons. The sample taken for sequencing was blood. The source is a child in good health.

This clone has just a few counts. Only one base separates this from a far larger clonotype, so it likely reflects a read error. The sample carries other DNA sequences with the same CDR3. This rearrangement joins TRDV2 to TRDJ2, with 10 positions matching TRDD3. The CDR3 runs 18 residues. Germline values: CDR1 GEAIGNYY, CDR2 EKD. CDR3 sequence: CACDTLGDKAILTAQLFF. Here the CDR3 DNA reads TGTGCCTGTGACACGCTGGGGGATAAGGCGATTCTTACAGCACAGCTCTTCTTT.

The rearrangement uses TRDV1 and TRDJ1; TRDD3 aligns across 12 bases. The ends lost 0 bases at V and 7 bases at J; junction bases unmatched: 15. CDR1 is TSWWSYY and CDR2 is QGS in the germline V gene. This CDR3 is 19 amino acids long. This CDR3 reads CALGELDHWGIQGGGKLIF. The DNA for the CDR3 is TGTGCTCTTGGGGAACTAGACCACTGGGGGATACAAGGGGGAGGTAAACTCATCTTT.

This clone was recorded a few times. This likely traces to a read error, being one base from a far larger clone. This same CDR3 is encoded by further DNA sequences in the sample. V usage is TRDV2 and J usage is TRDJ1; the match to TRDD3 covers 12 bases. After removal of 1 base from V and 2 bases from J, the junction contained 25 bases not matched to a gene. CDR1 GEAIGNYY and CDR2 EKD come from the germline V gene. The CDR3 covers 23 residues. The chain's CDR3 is CACDTSLLPTGGYSHLVTDKLIF. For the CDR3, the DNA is TGTGCCTGTGACACGTCCCTCCTTCCTACTGGGGGATACTCCCATCTCGTTACCGATAAACTCATCTTT.

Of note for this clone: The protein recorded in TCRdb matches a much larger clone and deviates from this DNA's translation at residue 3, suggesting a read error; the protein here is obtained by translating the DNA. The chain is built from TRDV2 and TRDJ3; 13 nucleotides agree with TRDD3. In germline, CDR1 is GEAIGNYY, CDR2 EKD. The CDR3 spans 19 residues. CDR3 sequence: CARDTTGGYASWDTRQMFF. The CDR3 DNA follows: TGTGCCCGTGACACAACTGGGGGATACGCTTCCTGGGACACCCGACAGATGTTTTTC.

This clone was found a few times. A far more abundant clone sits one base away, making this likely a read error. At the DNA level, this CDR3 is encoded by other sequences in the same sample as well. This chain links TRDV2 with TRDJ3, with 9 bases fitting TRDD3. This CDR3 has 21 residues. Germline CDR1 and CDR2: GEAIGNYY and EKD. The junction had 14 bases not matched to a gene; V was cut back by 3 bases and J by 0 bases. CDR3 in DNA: TGTGCCTGTGACGTCGTACTGGGGGACCACCCCAGCTCCTGGGACACCCGACAGATGTTTTTC. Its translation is CACDVVLGDHPSSWDTRQMFF.

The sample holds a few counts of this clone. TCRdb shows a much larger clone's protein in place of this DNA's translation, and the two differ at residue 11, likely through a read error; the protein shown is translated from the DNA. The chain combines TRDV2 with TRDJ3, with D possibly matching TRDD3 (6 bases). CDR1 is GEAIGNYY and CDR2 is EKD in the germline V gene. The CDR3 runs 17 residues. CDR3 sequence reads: CACDNLRATWGTRQMFF. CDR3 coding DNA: TGTGCCTGTGACAACCTAAGGGCCACCTGGGGCACCCGACAGATGTTTTTC.

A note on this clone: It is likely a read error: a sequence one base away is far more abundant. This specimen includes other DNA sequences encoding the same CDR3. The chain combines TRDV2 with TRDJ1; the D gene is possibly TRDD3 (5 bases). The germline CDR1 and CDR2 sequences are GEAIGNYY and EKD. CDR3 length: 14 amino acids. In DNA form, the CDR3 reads TGTGCCTGTGACCCCCTGTCCGATACCGATAAACTCATCTTC. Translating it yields CACDPLSDTDKLIF.

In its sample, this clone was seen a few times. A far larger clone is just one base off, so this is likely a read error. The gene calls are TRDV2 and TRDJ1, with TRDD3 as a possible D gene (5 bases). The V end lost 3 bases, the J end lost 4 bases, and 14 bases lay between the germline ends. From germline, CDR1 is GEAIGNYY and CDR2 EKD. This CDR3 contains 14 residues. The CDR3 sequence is CACDPMGTLDKLIF. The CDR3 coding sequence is TGTGCCTGTGACCCCATGGGGACCCTCGATAAACTCATCTTT.

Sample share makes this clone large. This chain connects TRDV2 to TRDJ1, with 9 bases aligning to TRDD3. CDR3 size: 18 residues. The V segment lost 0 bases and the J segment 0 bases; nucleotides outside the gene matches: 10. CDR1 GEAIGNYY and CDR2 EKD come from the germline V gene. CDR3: CACDTLMGDKGYTDKLIF. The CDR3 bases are TGTGCCTGTGACACCTTGATGGGGGATAAGGGGTACACCGATAAACTCATCTTT.

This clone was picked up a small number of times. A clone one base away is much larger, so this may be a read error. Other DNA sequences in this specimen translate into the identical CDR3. The CDR3 here is CACDPVITGGYYTWDTRQMFF. The CDR3, as DNA: TGTGCCTGTGACCCCGTCATTACTGGGGGATACTATACCTGGGACACCCGACAGATGTTCTTC. The chain has TRDV2 and TRDJ3; 12 bases align to TRDD3. The CDR3 spans 21 residues. Per the germline V gene, CDR1 is GEAIGNYY and CDR2 is EKD.

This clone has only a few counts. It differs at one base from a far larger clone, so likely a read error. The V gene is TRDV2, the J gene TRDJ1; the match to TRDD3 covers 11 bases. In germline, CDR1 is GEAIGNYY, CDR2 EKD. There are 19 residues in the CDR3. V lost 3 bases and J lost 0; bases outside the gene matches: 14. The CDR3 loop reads CACDPTLLGDMNYTDKLIF. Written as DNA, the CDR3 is TGTGCCTGTGACCCCACCTTACTGGGGGATATGAATTACACCGATAAACTCATCTTT.

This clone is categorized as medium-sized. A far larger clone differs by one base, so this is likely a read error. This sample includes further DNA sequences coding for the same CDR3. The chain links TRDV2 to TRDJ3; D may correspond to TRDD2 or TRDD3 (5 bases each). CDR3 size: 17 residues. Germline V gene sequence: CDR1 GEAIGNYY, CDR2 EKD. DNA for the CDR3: TGTGCCTGTGTTAGGGGGGCCTACTCCTGGGACACCCGGCAGATGTTTTTC. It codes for CACVRGAYSWDTRQMFF.

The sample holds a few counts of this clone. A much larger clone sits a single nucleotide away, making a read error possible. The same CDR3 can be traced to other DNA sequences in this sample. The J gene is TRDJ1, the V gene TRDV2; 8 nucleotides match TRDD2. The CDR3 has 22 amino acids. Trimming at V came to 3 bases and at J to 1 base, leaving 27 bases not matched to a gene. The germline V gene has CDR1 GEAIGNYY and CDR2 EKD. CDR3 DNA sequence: TGTGCCTGTGACCCCCTCCGCCTTCCTAAAAACCCGAATAGATTATCCACCGATAAACTCATCTTT. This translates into CACDPLRLPKNPNRLSTDKLIF.

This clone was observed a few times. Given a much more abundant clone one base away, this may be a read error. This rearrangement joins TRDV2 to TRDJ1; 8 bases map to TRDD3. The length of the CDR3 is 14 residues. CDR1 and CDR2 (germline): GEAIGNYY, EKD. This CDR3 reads CARENWGVQDKLIF. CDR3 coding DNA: TGTGCCCGTGAGAACTGGGGGGTCCAGGATAAACTCATCTTT.

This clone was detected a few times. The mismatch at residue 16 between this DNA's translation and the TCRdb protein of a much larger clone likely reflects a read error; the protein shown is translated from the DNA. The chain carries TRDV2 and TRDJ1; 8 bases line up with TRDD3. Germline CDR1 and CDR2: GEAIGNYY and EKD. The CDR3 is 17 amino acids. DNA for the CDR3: TGTGCCTGTGACACCGATTACTGGGGGGCGTACACCGATAAACTCACCTTT. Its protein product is CACDTDYWGAYTDKLTF.